The clone carrying this T cell receptor (beta chain) was seen at least ten times. This record comes from a study of T-cell reconstitution after alpha-beta-depleted transplantation in children. Unique molecular identifiers were incorporated when the TCRbeta library was constructed. MiXCR was run by TCRdb on the PCR reads, yielding one entry per CDR3 protein. The sample lists around 680,000 distinct CDR3 sequences, around 17% occurring once. This CDR3 has 15 residues. Germline loops: CDR1 DFQATT, CDR2 SNEGSKA (reference sequence). With 0 bases clipped from V and 5 bases from J, the junction kept 9 bases outside the gene matches.

The TCR sequence derives from a human donor who donated a stem cell graft to a child with acute myeloid leukemia. The sample here was PBMCs from the stem cell graft donor, taken from the stem cell graft. The chain has TRBV20-1 and TRBJ1-1; 7 bases are shared with TRBD1. The CDR3 protein is CSARDPGGGWTEAFF. CDR3 nucleotides: TGCAGTGCTAGAGACCCAGGGGGAGGTTGGACTGAAGCTTTCTTT.